This T cell receptor (beta chain) stems from a study of T cell repertoires in cytomegalovirus infection. About the research overall: Through public TCR beta signatures, both CMV infection and matching HLA type were indicated. Findings of the study overall: CMV-specific TCR beta clonotypes restricted by HLA-C were the ones dominating the ex vivo response. Identification of carriers of CMV plus the relevant HLA was achieved through cumulative public TCR beta family frequency.

This clonotype occurred a few times. Its cognate antigen is unknown. TCRdb recomputed calls from the reads with MiXCR, one row per CDR3 protein. Here the sample spans a few hundred thousand distinct CDR3 sequences, around 30% being singletons. CDR3 length equals 13 residues. Per germline, CDR1 MNHEY and CDR2 SVGAGI. V lost 5 bases to trimming and J lost 10 bases, with 17 bases between them. The source was cultured PBMCs, collected from culture after CMV antigen stimulation. The clonotype was recovered from a human donor in good health (CMV status not recorded). Some clones in this sample may be carry-over from other donors' samples. The V call is TRBV6-5, the J call TRBJ1-1; D is unresolved. The CDR3 here is CASSPDTELRAFF. CDR3 DNA sequence: TGTGCCAGCAGTCCAGACACCGAGCTTAGAGCTTTCTTT.